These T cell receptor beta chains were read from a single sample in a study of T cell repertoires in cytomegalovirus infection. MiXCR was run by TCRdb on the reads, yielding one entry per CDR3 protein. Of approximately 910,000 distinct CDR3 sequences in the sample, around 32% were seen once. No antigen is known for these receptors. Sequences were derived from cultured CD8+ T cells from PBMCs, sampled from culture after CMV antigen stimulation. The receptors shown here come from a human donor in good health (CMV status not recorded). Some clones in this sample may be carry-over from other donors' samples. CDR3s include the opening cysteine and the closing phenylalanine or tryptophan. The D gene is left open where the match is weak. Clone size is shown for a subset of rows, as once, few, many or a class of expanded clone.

CDR3aa: CASRGPTGTSGGAWEQYF; CDR3nt: TGTGCCAGCAGGGGACCCACCGGGACTAGCGGGGGGGCTTGGGAGCAGTACTTC; abundance: -; d_gene: TRBD2; j_gene: TRBJ2-7; v_gene: TRBV2
CDR3aa: CASSLSRGWEKLFF; CDR3nt: TGTGCCAGCAGTTTAAGTAGGGGTTGGGAAAAACTGTTTTTT; abundance: few; d_gene: -; j_gene: TRBJ1-4; v_gene: TRBV12-3/TRBV12-4
CDR3aa: CASSPGRTSHRNTEAFF; CDR3nt: TGTGCCAGCTCACCGGGAAGGACCTCACACAGGAACACTGAAGCTTTCTTT; abundance: -; d_gene: -; j_gene: TRBJ1-1; v_gene: TRBV18
CDR3aa: CASSEGAGSADTQYF; CDR3nt: TGTGCCAGCAGTGAAGGGGCGGGATCGGCAGATACGCAGTATTTT; abundance: -; d_gene: -; j_gene: TRBJ2-3; v_gene: TRBV2
CDR3aa: CASIGRGRYTEAFF; CDR3nt: TGTGCCAGCATTGGCAGGGGCCGGTACACTGAAGCTTTCTTT; abundance: few; d_gene: -; j_gene: TRBJ1-1; v_gene: TRBV6-1
CDR3aa: CASSPHPRGTDTQYF; CDR3nt: TGCGCCAGCAGCCCGCACCCCCGTGGCACAGATACGCAGTATTTT; abundance: -; d_gene: -; j_gene: TRBJ2-3; v_gene: TRBV4-1
CDR3aa: CSVADGRSDQPQHF; CDR3nt: TGCAGCGTCGCAGACGGGAGGAGCGATCAGCCCCAGCATTTT; abundance: -; d_gene: -; j_gene: TRBJ1-5; v_gene: TRBV29-1
CDR3aa: CASSLRGDQTGVDDYGYTF; CDR3nt: TGTGCCAGTAGTCTAAGAGGGGACCAGACAGGGGTGGACGACTATGGCTACACCTTC; abundance: -; d_gene: TRBD1; j_gene: TRBJ1-2; v_gene: TRBV19
CDR3aa: CASSARGGTGNTIYF; CDR3nt: TGTGCCAGCAGCGCCCGCGGGGGAACTGGAAACACCATATATTTT; abundance: many; d_gene: -; j_gene: TRBJ1-3; v_gene: TRBV7-2
CDR3aa: CAILFLNTEAFF; CDR3nt: TGTGCCATCCTTTTTTTGAACACTGAAGCTTTCTTT; abundance: few; d_gene: -; j_gene: TRBJ1-1; v_gene: TRBV12-3/TRBV12-4
CDR3aa: CASSSRGNNEQFF; CDR3nt: TGCGCCAGCAGCTCCCGGGGGAACAATGAGCAGTTCTTC; abundance: -; d_gene: -; j_gene: TRBJ2-1; v_gene: TRBV4-1
CDR3aa: CASSLGPGQGRGQPQHF; CDR3nt: TGTGCCAGCAGCTTGGGCCCGGGACAGGGTCGGGGTCAGCCCCAGCATTTT; abundance: many; d_gene: TRBD1; j_gene: TRBJ1-5; v_gene: TRBV7-9
CDR3aa: CASSFGDPKEQFF; CDR3nt: TGTGCCAGCAGTTTTGGGGACCCAAAAGAGCAGTTCTTC; abundance: -; d_gene: -; j_gene: TRBJ2-1; v_gene: TRBV28
CDR3aa: CASSPGYNSNQPQHF; CDR3nt: TGTGCCAGCAGCCCAGGGTACAATAGCAATCAGCCCCAGCATTTT; abundance: -; d_gene: -; j_gene: TRBJ1-5; v_gene: TRBV7-6
CDR3aa: CASSFFSGDPTDTQYF; CDR3nt: TGTGCCAGCAGTTTTTTCTCGGGGGACCCCACAGATACGCAGTATTTT; abundance: -; d_gene: -; j_gene: TRBJ2-3; v_gene: TRBV27
CDR3aa: CSARLAGGTGANVLTF; CDR3nt: TGCAGTGCTAGACTAGCGGGGGGAACTGGGGCCAACGTCCTGACTTTC; abundance: -; d_gene: TRBD2; j_gene: TRBJ2-6; v_gene: TRBV20-1
CDR3aa: CASSLAGPQDTQYF; CDR3nt: TGTGCCAGTAGCCTAGCGGGTCCACAAGATACGCAGTATTTT; abundance: -; d_gene: TRBD2; j_gene: TRBJ2-3; v_gene: TRBV19
CDR3aa: CASSPRPNTEAFF; CDR3nt: TGTGCCAGCAGCCCACGCCCGAACACTGAAGCTTTCTTT; abundance: few; d_gene: -; j_gene: TRBJ1-1; v_gene: TRBV7-9
CDR3aa: CASNKGGGGYQETQYF; CDR3nt: TGTGCCAGCAACAAAGGAGGAGGGGGCTACCAAGAGACCCAGTACTTC; abundance: many; d_gene: -; j_gene: TRBJ2-5; v_gene: TRBV12-3/TRBV12-4
CDR3aa: CASSFDGGSYEQYF; CDR3nt: TGTGCCAGCAGTTTTGACGGGGGGTCCTACGAGCAGTACTTC; abundance: -; d_gene: TRBD2; j_gene: TRBJ2-7; v_gene: TRBV6-5
CDR3aa: CAILPGYTGELFF; CDR3nt: TGTGCCATACTACCAGGGTACACCGGGGAGCTGTTTTTT; abundance: few; d_gene: -; j_gene: TRBJ2-2; v_gene: TRBV2
CDR3aa: CASSETALAGEYF; CDR3nt: TGTGCCAGCAGTGAGACGGCTTTGGCCGGGGAGTACTTC; abundance: -; d_gene: -; j_gene: TRBJ2-7; v_gene: TRBV27
CDR3aa: CASSDGLAGEQGEIQYF; CDR3nt: TGTGCCAGCAGTGATGGACTAGCGGGGGAGCAGGGAGAGATCCAGTACTTC; abundance: -; d_gene: TRBD2; j_gene: TRBJ2-5; v_gene: TRBV2
CDR3aa: CASSISGWQSYEQYF; CDR3nt: TGTGCCAGTAGTATCTCCGGGTGGCAGTCCTACGAGCAGTACTTC; abundance: -; d_gene: -; j_gene: TRBJ2-7; v_gene: TRBV19
CDR3aa: CASSSSGGGGQYF; CDR3nt: TGTGCCAGCAGCTCTAGCGGGGGGGGTGGGCAGTATTTT; abundance: -; d_gene: TRBD2; j_gene: TRBJ2-3; v_gene: TRBV7-3